This is a list of T cell receptor beta chains from one sample in a study of persistence of HIV-infected CD4 T cells. Antigens for these TCRs are unknown. Clones were sequenced by immunoSEQ multiplex PCR, and TCRdb holds only the in-frame ones, with some missing. The table records 64,000 or so clones, under 80% of them present only once. The sample was CD4+ T cells sorted from PBMCs after approximately 20-hour stimulation, taken from a patient who received antiretroviral therapy. Source of these receptors: an adult man with HIV who was CMV-seropositive. CDR3s include the opening cysteine and the closing phenylalanine or tryptophan. D genes are given only for firm matches. The size field is filled for only some rows; it gives once, few, many or a size class.

CDR3aa: CASSWGQHLNSPLHF; CDR3nt: TGTGCCAGCAGCTGGGGACAGCATCTTAATTCACCCCTCCACTTT; j_gene: TRBJ1-6; d_gene: TRBD1; abundance: .; v_gene: TRBV14
CDR3aa: CASSEWTANTEAFF; CDR3nt: TGTGCCAGCAGTGAATGGACGGCTAACACTGAAGCTTTCTTT; j_gene: TRBJ1-1; d_gene: .; abundance: once; v_gene: TRBV6-1
CDR3aa: CASGTEQGLATEAFF; CDR3nt: TGTGCTAGTGGTACCGAACAGGGATTGGCCACTGAAGCTTTCTTT; j_gene: TRBJ1-1; d_gene: .; abundance: .; v_gene: TRBV12-5
CDR3aa: CASSPTGPKDSPLHF; CDR3nt: TGTGCCAGCAGCCCGACAGGGCCTAAAGATTCACCCCTCCACTTT; j_gene: TRBJ1-6; d_gene: TRBD1; abundance: .; v_gene: TRBV3-1/TRBV3-2
CDR3aa: CASQDGPSNYGYTF; CDR3nt: TGTGCCTCCCAGGACGGACCGTCTAACTATGGCTACACCTTC; j_gene: TRBJ1-2; d_gene: .; abundance: .; v_gene: TRBV6-5
CDR3aa: CASSQGGGDNEQFF; CDR3nt: TGTGCCAGCTCACAAGGAGGGGGAGACAATGAGCAGTTCTTC; j_gene: TRBJ2-1; d_gene: .; abundance: .; v_gene: TRBV18
CDR3aa: CASGSGQGSSPLHF; CDR3nt: TGTGCCAGTGGGTCGGGACAGGGGAGTTCACCCCTCCACTTT; j_gene: TRBJ1-6; d_gene: TRBD1; abundance: .; v_gene: TRBV19
CDR3aa: CASSISLRDNRYGYTF; CDR3nt: TGTGCCAGTAGTATATCTTTACGGGACAACCGCTATGGCTACACCTTC; j_gene: TRBJ1-2; d_gene: .; abundance: .; v_gene: TRBV19
CDR3aa: CASSPTADEQYF; CDR3nt: TGTGCCAGCTCACCAACGGCGGACGAGCAGTACTTC; j_gene: TRBJ2-7; d_gene: .; abundance: .; v_gene: TRBV18
CDR3aa: CASSQAGLAGGDTQYF; CDR3nt: TGTGCCAGCAGCCAAGCGGGACTAGCGGGGGGAGATACGCAGTATTTT; j_gene: TRBJ2-3; d_gene: TRBD2; abundance: .; v_gene: TRBV3-1/TRBV3-2
CDR3aa: CASSRRGDTDTQYF; CDR3nt: TGTGCCAGCAGCCGCAGGGGAGACACAGATACGCAGTATTTT; j_gene: TRBJ2-3; d_gene: .; abundance: few; v_gene: TRBV7-3
CDR3aa: CASSLAETQYF; CDR3nt: TGTGCCAGCAGCTTAGCTGAGACCCAGTACTTC; j_gene: TRBJ2-5; d_gene: .; abundance: .; v_gene: TRBV7-9
CDR3aa: CASSNRDPLFYGYTF; CDR3nt: TGTGCCAGCAGTAATCGGGACCCCCTTTTCTATGGCTACACCTTC; j_gene: TRBJ1-2; d_gene: .; abundance: .; v_gene: TRBV6-5
CDR3aa: CARSIHSLGNQPQHF; CDR3nt: TGTGCCAGAAGCATCCATAGCCTAGGCAATCAGCCCCAGCATTTT; j_gene: TRBJ1-5; d_gene: .; abundance: .; v_gene: TRBV5-3
CDR3aa: CASSPADRGNEQYF; CDR3nt: TGTGCCAGCAGCCCCGCAGACAGGGGGAACGAGCAGTACTTC; j_gene: TRBJ2-7; d_gene: TRBD1; abundance: .; v_gene: TRBV7-3
CDR3aa: CASSYSLQGMYGYTF; CDR3nt: TGTGCCAGCAGTTACTCATTACAGGGAATGTATGGCTACACCTTC; j_gene: TRBJ1-2; d_gene: .; abundance: .; v_gene: TRBV6-5
CDR3aa: CASSRISPGDYEQYF; CDR3nt: TGTGCCAGCAGTCGGATTAGCCCTGGAGATTACGAGCAGTACTTC; j_gene: TRBJ2-7; d_gene: .; abundance: few; v_gene: TRBV5-4
CDR3aa: CASSPGQGRNQPQHF; CDR3nt: TGTGCCAGCAGCCCGGGACAGGGGCGCAATCAGCCCCAGCATTTT; j_gene: TRBJ1-5; d_gene: TRBD1; abundance: .; v_gene: TRBV2